This T cell receptor (beta chain) was observed in a study of blood T cell repertoires in COVID-19. Study at large: Donors in the United States, Italy and Spain gave samples during acute or convalescent COVID-19. T cells, B-cell-depleted T cells, or PBMCs supplied cDNA or gDNA.

Per the original data handling: Estimates of nucleated cell counts were drawn from the amplification of reference gene primers. TCRdb's copy holds only in-frame clones and misses some; the assay was immunoSEQ multiplex PCR. The DNA was the basis for D and trimming; V, J and clone size are from that table. The table has about 150,000 clones, around three quarters seen once. The sequenced sample consisted of peripheral blood. The sequence was collected from an elderly man with acute or convalescent COVID-19.

In DNA, the CDR3 is TGTGCCAGCAGTGACCCAGGGGGCGTGGGGGAAAAACTGTTTTTT. Translation: CASSDPGGVGEKLFF. The V call is TRBV6-1, the J call TRBJ1-4; TRBD1 agrees at 8 bases. Germline trimming cut 3 bases from V and 8 bases from J; bases unmatched to any gene: 8. CDR3 length equals 15 residues. The V gene's germline CDR1 is MNHNS and CDR2 SASEGT.